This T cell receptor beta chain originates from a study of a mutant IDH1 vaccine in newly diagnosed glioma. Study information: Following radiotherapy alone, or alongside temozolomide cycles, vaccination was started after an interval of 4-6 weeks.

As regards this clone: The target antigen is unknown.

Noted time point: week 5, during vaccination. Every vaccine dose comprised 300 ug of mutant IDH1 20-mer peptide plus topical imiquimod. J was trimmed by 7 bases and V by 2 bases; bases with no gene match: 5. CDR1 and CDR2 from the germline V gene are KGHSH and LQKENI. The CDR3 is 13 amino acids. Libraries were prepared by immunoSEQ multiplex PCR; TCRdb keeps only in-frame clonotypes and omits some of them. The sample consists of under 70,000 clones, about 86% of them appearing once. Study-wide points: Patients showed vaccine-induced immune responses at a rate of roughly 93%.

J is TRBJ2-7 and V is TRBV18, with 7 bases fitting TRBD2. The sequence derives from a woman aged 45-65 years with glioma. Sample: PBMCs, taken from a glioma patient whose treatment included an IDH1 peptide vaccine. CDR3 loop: CASSPSTGGEQYF. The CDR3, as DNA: TGTGCCAGCTCACCATCTACCGGGGGGGAGCAGTACTTC. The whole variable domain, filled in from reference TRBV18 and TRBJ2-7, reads NAGVMQNPRHLVRRRGQEARLRCSPMKGHSHVYWYRQLPEEGLKFMVYLQKENIIDESGMPKERFSAEFPKEGPSILRIQQVVRGDSAAYFCASSPSTGGEQYFGPGTRLTVT.